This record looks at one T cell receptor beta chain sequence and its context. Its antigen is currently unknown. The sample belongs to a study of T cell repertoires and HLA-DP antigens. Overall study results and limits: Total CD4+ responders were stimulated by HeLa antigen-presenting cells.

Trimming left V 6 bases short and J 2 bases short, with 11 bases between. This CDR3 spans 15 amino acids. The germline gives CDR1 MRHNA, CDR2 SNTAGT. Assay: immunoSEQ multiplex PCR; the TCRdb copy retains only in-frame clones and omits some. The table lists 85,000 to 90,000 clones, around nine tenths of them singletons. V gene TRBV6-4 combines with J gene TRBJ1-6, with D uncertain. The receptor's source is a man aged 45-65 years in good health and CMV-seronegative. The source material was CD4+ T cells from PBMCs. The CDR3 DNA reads TGTGCCAGCAGGAACAGTATCCCCTATAATTCACCCCTCCACTTT. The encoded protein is CASRNSIPYNSPLHF.